A single sample gave rise to the 10 T cell receptor beta chains below, sequenced in a study of T-cell reconstitution after alpha-beta-depleted transplantation in children (dated by TCRdb to the mid-2010s). Library preparation employed PCR. The sequencer was an Illumina HiSeq 2500. TCR library preparation used molecular barcoding, with unique molecular identifiers applied to normalize quantification of the TCRbeta repertoire. TCRdb handled the public reads itself, with Q25 trimming in fastp and clone calling in MiXCR, and kept productive beta chains. Under each unique CDR3 protein, matching rows form one entry showing the most common genes and DNA. This sample comprises hundreds of thousands of distinct CDR3 sequences, about 11% of them detected only once. The top ten hold approximately 2.9% of the sample. Sequencing was performed on PBMCs from the stem cell graft donor, taken from the stem cell graft. The source is a human donor who donated a stem cell graft to a child with acute lymphoblastic leukemia.

There are many counts of this clonotype. The chain carries TRBV15 and TRBJ2-7, with D perhaps TRBD1 or TRBD2 (5 bases each). V lost 2 bases and J lost 3, with 14 bases in between. Germline CDR1 and CDR2: LNHNV and YYDKDF (reference sequence). The CDR3 extends over 15 amino acids. The DNA for the CDR3 is TGTGCCACCAGCAGATCCACCCGGGGCTTCTACGAGCAGTACTTC. Translating it yields CATSRSTRGFYEQYF.

This clonotype was seen many times. The chain recombines TRBV29-1 with TRBJ1-1; D is undetermined. Per the germline V gene, CDR1 is SQVTM and CDR2 is ANQGSEA. Trimming pared 5 bases from V and 3 bases from J, leaving 4 bases between. The CDR3 spans 10 residues. The CDR3 DNA sequence: TGCAGCGTTTTGGACACTGAAGCTTTCTTT. Amino acids: CSVLDTEAFF. The full variable domain, completed using reference TRBV29-1 and TRBJ1-1, is SAVISQKPSRDICQRGTSLTIQCQVDSQVTMMFWYRQQPGQSLTLIATANQGSEATYESGFVIDKFPISRPNLTFSTLTVSNMSPEDSSIYLCSVLDTEAFFGQGTRLTVV.

This clonotype was counted a few times. The chain has TRBV20-1 and TRBJ2-4; no definite D call. Germline values: CDR1 DFQATT, CDR2 SNEGSKA (reference sequence). The length of the CDR3 is 17 residues. The V end lost 1 base, the J end lost 0 bases, and 16 bases lay between the germline ends. CDR3: CSARVPTAEIAKNIQYF. CDR3 DNA sequence: TGCAGTGCTAGAGTCCCGACGGCTGAGATAGCCAAAAACATTCAGTACTTC.

The sample holds many counts of this clonotype. The chain is built from TRBV12-3 or TRBV12-4 and TRBJ1-1, with D unclear. Deletions cut 7 bases from V and 7 bases from J, with 13 bases between. The CDR3 runs 12 residues. The CDR3 DNA sequence: TGTGCCAGCACCCGAGGTTTTGGTGAAGCTTTCTTT. It yields the protein CASTRGFGEAFF.

The J gene is TRBJ2-1, the V gene TRBV19, with 10 bases lining up with TRBD2. J gave up 6 bases and V 10 bases, and 6 bases lay outside the gene matches. The CDR3 spans 13 residues. Germline CDR1 and CDR2: LNHDA and SQIVND (reference sequence). The CDR3, as DNA: TGTGCCACGGCACTAGCGGGGACCAATGAGCAGTTCTTC. Protein sequence: CATALAGTNEQFF.

In this sample, this clonotype turned up many times. The chain recombines TRBV2 with TRBJ2-1; 11 nucleotides line up with TRBD2. CDR3 length equals 18 residues. V lost 6 bases and J lost 0; bases outside the gene matches: 10. Germline lookup yields CDR1 SNHLY and CDR2 FYNNEI. The CDR3 DNA is TGTGCCAGCAGCGGCCTAGGTAGCGGGGGGGACTCCTACAATGAGCAGTTCTTC. Translation gives CASSGLGSGGDSYNEQFF.

In this sample, this clonotype turned up once. A read error is possible here, since a much larger clone lies one base away. The CDR3 coding sequence is TGTGCCAGCAGCCGGAGACAGGGAGCAGATACGGAGTATTTT. Protein: CASSRRQGADTEYF. The chain joins TRBV11-1 to TRBJ2-3, with TRBD1 matching 7 bases. CDR3 length: 14 residues. Per germline, CDR1 SGHAT and CDR2 FQDESV (reference sequence).

Details on this clonotype: This could be a read error, since a much larger clone is one nucleotide away. The gene calls are TRBV29-1 and TRBJ2-7; D perhaps matches TRBD1 (6 bases). Looked up from germline, CDR1 is SQVTM and CDR2 is ANQGSEA. Between the trimmed V and J ends, which lost 5 bases and 6 bases, there was a span of 14 bases. The CDR3 consists of 12 residues. CDR3 loop: CSVRLTGTEQYF. The CDR3 DNA reads TGCAGCGTTCGCCTGACAGGAACCGAGCAGTACTTC.

This clonotype showed up many times. The chain recombines TRBV20-1 with TRBJ1-2; 8 positions agree with TRBD1. Losses at the gene ends were 4 bases for V and 4 bases for J; bases not matched to a gene: 11. The CDR3 sequence is 15 residues long. CDR1 is DFQATT and CDR2 is SNEGSKA in the germline V gene (reference sequence). The CDR3 here is CSANPQAGGVYGYTF. The CDR3 bases are TGCAGTGCTAACCCCCAGGCAGGGGGCGTCTATGGCTACACCTTC.

This clonotype appeared many times. This chain uses TRBV5-6 with TRBJ2-7, with 7 bases matching TRBD1. The trim removed 4 bases at V and 2 bases at J, leaving 3 bases unmatched. The germline gives CDR1 SGHDT, CDR2 YYEEEE. This CDR3 comprises 13 residues. The CDR3 spells CASSSDRAYEQYF. DNA of the CDR3: TGTGCCAGCAGCAGTGACAGGGCCTACGAGCAGTACTTC. The full variable domain, its missing parts supplied by reference TRBV5-6 and TRBJ2-7, is DAGVTQSPTHLIKTRGQQVTLRCSPKSGHDTVSWYQQALGQGPQFIFQYYEEEERQRGNFPDRFSGHQFPNYSSELNVNALLLGDSALYLCASSSDRAYEQYFGPGTRLTVT.